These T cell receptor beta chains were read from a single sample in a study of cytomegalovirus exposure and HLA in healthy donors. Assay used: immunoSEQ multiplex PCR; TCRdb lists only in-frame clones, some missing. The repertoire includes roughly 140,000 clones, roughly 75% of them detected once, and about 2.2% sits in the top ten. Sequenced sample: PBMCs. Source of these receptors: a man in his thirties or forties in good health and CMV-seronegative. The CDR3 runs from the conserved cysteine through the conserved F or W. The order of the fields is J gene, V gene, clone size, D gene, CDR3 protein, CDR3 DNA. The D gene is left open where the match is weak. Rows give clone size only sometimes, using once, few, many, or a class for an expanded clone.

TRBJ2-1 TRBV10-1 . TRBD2 CASSDGTSYNNEQFF TGCGCCAGCAGTGATGGGACTAGCTATAACAATGAGCAGTTCTTC
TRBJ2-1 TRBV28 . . CASSPNPGKGPYNEQFF TGTGCCAGCAGTCCCAACCCAGGAAAAGGCCCCTACAATGAGCAGTTCTTC
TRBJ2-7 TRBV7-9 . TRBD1 CASSRDRSYEQYF TGTGCCAGCTCGCGGGACAGGTCCTACGAGCAGTACTTC
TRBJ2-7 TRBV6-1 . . CASSEASSAYYEQYF TGTGCCAGCAGTGAAGCCTCTAGCGCATACTACGAGCAGTACTTC
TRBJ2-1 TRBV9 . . CASSVGIQASYNEQFF TGTGCCAGCAGCGTAGGAATACAGGCCTCCTACAATGAGCAGTTCTTC
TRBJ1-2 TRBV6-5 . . CASSPRGYTF TGTGCCAGCAGCCCCCGTGGCTACACCTTC
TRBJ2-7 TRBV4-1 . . CASSALPGDALEEQYF TGCGCCAGCAGCGCCCTGCCAGGGGACGCGTTAGAGGAGCAGTACTTC
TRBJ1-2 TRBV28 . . CASSLIYRVDGYTF TGTGCCAGCAGTCTTATTTACAGGGTTGATGGCTACACCTTC
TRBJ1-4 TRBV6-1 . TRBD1 CASSLRTGAREKLFF TGTGCCAGCAGTCTTCGGACAGGGGCTCGGGAAAAACTGTTTTTT
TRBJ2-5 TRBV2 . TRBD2 CASTSSGGARETQYF TGTGCCAGCACGTCTAGCGGGGGGGCGCGAGAGACCCAGTACTTC
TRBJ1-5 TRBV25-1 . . CASSGGGGDQPQHF TGTGCCAGCAGTGGGGGGGGAGGCGATCAGCCCCAGCATTTT
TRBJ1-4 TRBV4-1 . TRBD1 CASSPYLSATGGNEKLFF TGCGCCAGCAGCCCTTACTTATCCGCGACAGGGGGTAATGAAAAACTGTTTTTT
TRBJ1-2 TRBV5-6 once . CASSTGYSVGYTF TGTGCCAGCAGCACGGGGTACTCGGTGGGCTACACCTTC
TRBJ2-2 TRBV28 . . CASRTALNGELFF TGTGCCAGCAGAACTGCCTTAAACGGGGAGCTGTTTTTT
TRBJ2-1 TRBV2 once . CASSAESYSQLDNEQFF TGTGCCAGCAGTGCTGAGTCCTATTCCCAACTGGACAATGAGCAGTTCTTC
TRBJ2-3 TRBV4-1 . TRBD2 CASSQDYGRLGPDTQYF TGCGCCAGCAGCCAAGACTACGGGAGGCTCGGGCCAGATACGCAGTATTTT
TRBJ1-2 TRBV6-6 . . CASSELSDYGYTF TGTGCCAGCAGCGAACTCAGCGACTATGGCTACACCTTC
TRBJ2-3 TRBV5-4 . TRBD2 CASSLSGSLTDTQYF TGTGCCAGCAGCCTGAGCGGGAGCCTCACAGATACGCAGTATTTT
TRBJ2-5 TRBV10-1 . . CAMTLIGRPLGTQYF TGCGCCATGACGTTAATCGGGAGACCCTTGGGGACCCAGTACTTC
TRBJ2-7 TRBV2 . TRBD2 CASSPARTSGSHEQYF TGTGCCAGCAGTCCCGCACGGACTAGCGGGAGTCACGAGCAGTACTTC
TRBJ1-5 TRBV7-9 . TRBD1 CASSPGTGGQPQHF TGTGCCAGCAGCCCCGGGACAGGGGGTCAGCCCCAGCATTTT
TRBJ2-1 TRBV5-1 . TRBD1 CASSPGQGYEQFF TGCGCCAGCAGCCCCGGACAGGGCTATGAGCAGTTCTTC
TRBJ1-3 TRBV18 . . CASSQRPDSGNTIYF TGTGCCAGCTCACAACGTCCAGATTCTGGAAACACCATATATTTT
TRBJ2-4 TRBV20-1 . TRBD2 CSASREEIRYF TGCAGTGCTAGCCGGGAGGAGATTCGGTACTTC
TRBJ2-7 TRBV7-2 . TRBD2 CASSRLAGLSYEQYF TGTGCCAGCAGCCGACTAGCGGGCCTATCCTACGAGCAGTACTTC
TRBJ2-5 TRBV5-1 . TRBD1 CASSSSPNDRGLDF TGCGCCAGCAGCTCCTCCCCGAACGACAGGGGTCTAGACTTC
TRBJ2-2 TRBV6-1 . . CASAAPGSAGRELFF TGTGCCAGCGCCGCTCCGGGTTCAGCTGGCCGGGAGCTGTTTTTT
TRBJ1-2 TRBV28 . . CASSLSNRANGYTF TGTGCCAGCAGTTTGAGTAACAGGGCGAATGGCTACACCTTC
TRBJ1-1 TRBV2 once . CASSALQEAFF TGTGCCAGCAGCGCATTACAGGAAGCTTTCTTT
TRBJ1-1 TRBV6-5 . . CASRHYTNTEAFF TGTGCCAGCAGACATTACACAAACACTGAAGCTTTCTTT